This T cell receptor beta chain was captured in a study of cytomegalovirus exposure and HLA in healthy donors. Broader study findings: V- and J-gene trimming in TCR beta was tied to a missense DCLRE1C variant by an analysis performed later. Further analysis, carried out later, found HLA-associated TCR beta chains more clonally expanded than equally common other chains.

Note on this clone: Its target is not known.

In the PCR, 60 Vbeta and 13 Jbeta primers were used. The data were produced by immunoSEQ multiplex PCR, yet TCRdb's version contains in-frame clones alone and is incomplete. Among nearly 200,000 clones listed, about 81% were seen once. V was pared by 2 bases and J by 5 bases, with 14 bases between. CDR1 is KGHSH, CDR2 LQKENI, per germline. The CDR3 sequence is 15 residues long. The J gene is TRBJ2-3, the V gene TRBV18; no clear D gene. The sample taken for sequencing was PBMCs. The TCR sequence derives from a woman between 45 and 65 years old in good health and CMV-seropositive. The CDR3 sequence is CASSPSAVGQDTQYF. DNA for the CDR3: TGTGCCAGCTCACCATCTGCGGTTGGCCAAGATACGCAGTATTTT.